This T cell receptor (beta chain) was retrieved from a study of PD-L1 blockade in urothelial cancer. Whole-study context: Most patients, twenty-five of 29, were males with bladder-origin cancer.

Findings and limits, study-wide: Tumor-associated blood clones were expanded more by durable-benefit patients at 3 weeks.

In its sample, this clone was seen a few times. Its antigen is not known. The time point here: peripheral blood 6 weeks after treatment start. Each patient's cancer was a locally advanced or metastatic urothelial carcinoma. PCRs each included synthetic TCR analog templates spiked in. Assay used: immunoSEQ multiplex PCR; TCRdb lists only in-frame clones, some missing. Of approximately 93,000 clones listed, roughly 85% are singletons. The trim removed 5 bases at V and 4 bases at J, leaving 3 bases unmatched. The CDR3 spans 13 residues. Germline V gene data show CDR1 as MNHNY and CDR2 as SVGAGI (reference sequence).

The J gene is TRBJ1-2, the V gene TRBV6-6, with 8 bases that match TRBD1. Sample: PBMCs, taken around atezolizumab (anti-PD-L1) treatment. This TCR was recovered from a man in his 70s with urothelial cancer. DNA of the CDR3: TGTGCCAGCAGTGATACAGGGGGCTATGGCTACACCTTC. It translates to CASSDTGGYGYTF.